A selection of T cell receptor beta chains follows, all from one sample in a study of lymphopenia after photon versus proton radiotherapy. TCRdb keeps only in-frame clones here, not all; method: immunoSEQ multiplex PCR. The sample gives more than 30,000 clones, about 83% of which show up once; around 2.9% is in the top ten. The material sequenced was peripheral blood, taken from a patient treated with photon-based radiotherapy. These receptor sequences come from a man between 50 and 59 years old with gastric cancer. The CDR3 runs from the conserved cysteine through the conserved F or W. A D gene is named only where the DNA matches it firmly. The size field is filled for only some rows; it gives once, few, many or a size class.

TRBJ1-4	TRBV29-1	-	-	CSVEEDEKLFF	TGCAGCGTTGAGGAAGACGAAAAACTGTTTTTT
TRBJ2-7	TRBV11-2	TRBD1	once	CASSLGFGTGGEQYF	TGTGCCAGCAGCTTGGGGTTTGGGACAGGGGGCGAGCAGTACTTC
TRBJ2-1	TRBV7-7	TRBD2	-	CASSPFSGSGNEQFF	TGTGCCAGCAGCCCATTTAGCGGGAGTGGGAATGAGCAGTTCTTC
TRBJ2-3	TRBV5-1	TRBD2	-	CASDLSGNTDTQYF	TGCGCCAGCGACCTTAGCGGGAACACAGATACGCAGTATTTT
TRBJ2-6	TRBV7-9	-	-	CASSFLNMAGANVLTF	TGTGCCAGCAGCTTTCTCAACATGGCTGGGGCCAACGTCCTGACTTTC
TRBJ2-5	TRBV28	-	-	CASSLGWWETQYF	TGTGCCAGCAGTTTGGGGTGGTGGGAGACCCAGTACTTC
TRBJ1-3	TRBV7-8	-	-	CASSSGRIGQSVGNTIYF	TGTGCCAGCAGCTCAGGCAGGATTGGGCAATCAGTTGGAAACACCATATATTTT
TRBJ2-3	TRBV25-1	-	few	CASSDRLDRDTQYF	TGTGCCAGCAGTGACCGGCTAGATCGAGATACGCAGTATTTT
TRBJ2-3	TRBV30	TRBD1	-	CAWSAGQGSTDTQYF	TGTGCCTGGAGTGCTGGACAGGGGAGCACAGATACGCAGTATTTT
TRBJ2-5	TRBV7-9	TRBD2	-	CASSLREGPKETQYF	TGTGCCAGCAGCTTACGGGAGGGCCCGAAAGAGACCCAGTACTTC
TRBJ1-5	TRBV19	-	-	CASSIGRARASNQPQHF	TGTGCCAGTAGTATAGGACGGGCCAGGGCTAGCAATCAGCCCCAGCATTTT
TRBJ1-1	TRBV19	-	few	CASSIGVVRGTEAFF	TGTGCCAGTAGTATAGGAGTCGTGAGGGGGACTGAAGCTTTCTTT
TRBJ1-2	TRBV11-2	-	few	CASSPRVDYGYTF	TGTGCCAGCAGCCCCAGGGTCGACTATGGCTACACCTTC
TRBJ2-5	TRBV11-3	-	-	CASSLSWLRGQTQYF	TGTGCCAGCAGCTTAAGTTGGCTCAGGGGTCAGACCCAGTACTTC
TRBJ1-5	TRBV18	-	-	CASRGQLGNQPQHF	TGTGCCAGCCGAGGACAGTTGGGCAATCAGCCCCAGCATTTT
TRBJ2-2	TRBV7-2	-	-	CASTFYGELFF	TGTGCCAGCACCTTTTACGGAGAGCTGTTTTTT
TRBJ2-5	TRBV7-9	TRBD2	-	CASSLGTSAETQYF	TGTGCCAGCAGCTTAGGGACTAGCGCCGAGACCCAGTACTTC
TRBJ2-7	TRBV6-1	-	-	CASSAVASLSSYEQYF	TGTGCCAGCAGTGCGGTTGCCAGTTTGAGCTCCTACGAGCAGTACTTC
TRBJ2-4	TRBV28	TRBD1	-	CASSFLTLSQGVAKNIQYF	TGTGCCAGCAGTTTTCTCACCTTATCACAGGGGGTAGCCAAAAACATTCAGTACTTC
TRBJ2-7	TRBV27	-	-	CASSLKSLSAYEQYF	TGTGCCAGCAGTTTGAAATCCTTAAGCGCCTACGAGCAGTACTTC
TRBJ1-2	TRBV6-4	-	once	CASGESETVPNYGYTF	TGTGCCAGCGGTGAGTCAGAAACAGTTCCGAACTATGGCTACACCTTC
TRBJ2-1	TRBV4-1	-	-	CASSQGIADNEQFF	TGCGCCAGCAGCCAAGGTATAGCGGACAATGAGCAGTTCTTC
TRBJ2-7	TRBV2	TRBD2	few	CASSARASGSHEQYF	TGTGCCAGCAGTGCTAGGGCTAGCGGGAGCCACGAGCAGTACTTC
TRBJ1-1	TRBV11-3	TRBD1	-	CASKLPGQGASPGAFF	TGTGCCAGCAAATTACCAGGACAGGGGGCGTCTCCGGGGGCTTTCTTT
TRBJ2-2	TRBV11-2	-	-	CASSFHTNTGELFF	TGTGCCAGCAGCTTCCACACGAACACCGGGGAGCTGTTTTTT
TRBJ2-2	TRBV9	TRBD2	-	CASSVRGGTGELFF	TGTGCCAGCAGCGTACGGGGGGGCACCGGGGAGCTGTTTTTT
TRBJ2-1	TRBV29-1	-	-	CSVLAVSSYNEQFF	TGCAGCGTCCTAGCTGTAAGCTCCTACAATGAGCAGTTCTTC
TRBJ2-1	TRBV28	TRBD1	once	CASSEFGTASGGSYNEQFF	TGTGCCAGCAGTGAATTCGGGACAGCATCTGGGGGTTCCTACAATGAGCAGTTCTTC
TRBJ1-2	TRBV6-1	-	-	CASSEIVTKGVYGYTF	TGTGCCAGCAGTGAAATCGTTACAAAAGGAGTCTATGGCTACACCTTC
TRBJ2-7	TRBV19	-	-	CASSKGREGYEQYF	TGTGCCAGTAGTAAGGGCAGGGAAGGATACGAGCAGTACTTC
TRBJ2-2	TRBV9	-	-	CASSVGRLAGRTSRNTGELFF	TGTGCCAGCAGCGTAGGACGATTAGCAGGGAGAACTAGCCGCAACACCGGGGAGCTGTTTTTT
TRBJ1-2	TRBV30	-	-	CAWNGVETMYGYTF	TGTGCCTGGAATGGGGTGGAGACTATGTATGGCTACACCTTC